The 30 T cell receptor beta chains in this list originate from one sample, sequenced in a study of human T cells and chemical hapten exposure. Stated time point: patch test 2, 6 weeks after DPC sensitization. Indicated treatment: therapeutic diphenylcyclopropenone sensitization with weekly scalp DPC. TCRdb re-derived calls from the RACE reads in MiXCR, one entry per CDR3 protein. This sample has some 79,000 distinct CDR3 sequences; under 11% occur once, and the top ten carry roughly 5%. The specimen comprised whole blood, sampled in connection with sensitization to the hapten diphenylcyclopropenone (DPC). These receptors were taken from a woman in her 50s with alopecia areata. Some clones in this sample may be carry-over from other donors' samples.

In its sample, this clonotype was seen many times. This rearrangement joins TRBV7-2 to TRBJ2-7, with 7 bases fitting TRBD2. This CDR3 is built from 15 residues. In germline, CDR1 is SGHTA, CDR2 FQGNSA. V gave up 5 bases and J gave up 6 bases; unmatched junction bases: 13. The CDR3 sequence: CASSVVRRESSEQYF. The CDR3, as DNA: TGTGCCAGCAGCGTAGTACGGCGGGAGAGCAGCGAGCAGTACTTC.

The chain couples TRBV4-1 to TRBJ2-1; 7 bases fit TRBD1. From germline, CDR1 is MGHRA and CDR2 YSYEKL. The trim removed 0 bases at V and 15 bases at J, leaving 8 bases unmatched. There are 13 residues in the CDR3. CDR3 DNA: TGCGCCAGCAGCCAAGAAAGGGACAGCCCGATGTTCTTC. Translating gives CASSQERDSPMFF.

This clonotype was seen a handful of times. The chain couples TRBV11-2 to TRBJ1-1, with a tentative D call TRBD1 (6 bases). Germline V gene lookup returns CDR1 SGHAT and CDR2 FQNNGV. V lost 6 bases to trimming and J lost 3 bases, with 11 bases between them. CDR3 length equals 13 residues. The CDR3 DNA reads as TGTGCCAGCAGTGGTGGGGGCCACACTGAAGCTTTCTTT. It encodes CASSGGGHTEAFF.

Of note for this clonotype: This clone may be a read error of a much larger clone one base away. The chain combines TRBV20-1 with TRBJ2-2; the D is unclear. CDR1 and CDR2 from the germline V gene are DFQATT and SNEGSKA (reference sequence). V lost 6 bases, J lost 4 bases, and 12 bases lay in between. The CDR3 has 13 amino acids. CDR3 in amino acids: CSARSWGTGELFF. CDR3 nucleotide sequence: TGCAGTGCGAGATCCTGGGGCACCGGGGAGCTGTTTTTT.

This chain links TRBV29-1 with TRBJ2-7; D possibly corresponds to TRBD2 (7 bases). The CDR3 totals 16 residues. The V gene's germline CDR1 is SQVTM and CDR2 ANQGSEA. V was shortened by 1 base and J by 6 bases, with 22 bases between the two germline ends. CDR3 nucleotide sequence: TGCAGCGTTGAAGTTCCTGGACAAACAGGGAGGGGCGAGCAGTACTTC. Amino acids: CSVEVPGQTGRGEQYF.

In this sample, this clonotype turned up a few times. J is TRBJ1-2 and V is TRBV23-1, with TRBD1 matching over 8 bases. TRBV23-1 carries the ORF label, with uncertain function. Trimming at V came to 0 bases and at J to 7 bases, leaving 16 bases not matched to a gene. The CDR3 length is 18 residues. CDR3 protein: CASSQSQRQGAILVGYTF. The DNA for the CDR3 is TGCGCCAGCAGTCAATCGCAGCGGCAGGGGGCGATACTGGTTGGCTACACCTTC.

This clonotype was detected many times. The V and J genes are TRBV12-3 or TRBV12-4 and TRBJ1-1; a weak D match, TRBD1 (6 bases). The CDR3 covers 15 residues. Trimming cost V 2 bases and J 10 bases, with 20 bases left between them. The CDR3 is CASSLTVRDIPGAFF. CDR3 DNA sequence: TGTGCCAGCAGTTTAACGGTCCGGGACATCCCAGGAGCTTTCTTT.

The gene calls are TRBV7-6 and TRBJ1-1, with D perhaps matching TRBD1 (5 bases). The CDR3 covers 12 residues. Germline V gene lookup returns CDR1 SGHVS and CDR2 FNYEAQ. V was trimmed by 5 bases and J by 11 bases, leaving 15 bases between them. The CDR3 nucleotides read TGTGCCAGCAGCCCCCCGGGCAGGGTGGCTTTCTTT. Translated: CASSPPGRVAFF. Full variable domain (outside the CDR3, taken from reference TRBV7-6 and TRBJ1-1): GAGVSQSPRYKVTKRGQDVALRCDPISGHVSLYWYRQALGQGPEFLTYFNYEAQQDKSGLPNDRFSAERPEGSISTLTIQRTEQRDSAMYRCASSPPGRVAFFGQGTRLTVV.

This clonotype has ten or more counts. The rearrangement joins TRBV3-1 to TRBJ1-2; D remains ambiguous. In germline, CDR1 is LGHDT, CDR2 YNNKEL (reference sequence). V lost 1 base and J 13 bases, leaving 19 bases between the germline ends. The CDR3 sequence is 14 residues long. Here the CDR3 reads CASSQVATSEVSTF. The CDR3 DNA reads TGTGCCAGCAGCCAAGTTGCGACATCGGAGGTTTCCACCTTC.

The table lists this clonotype with a few counts. V usage is TRBV12-3 or TRBV12-4 and J usage is TRBJ2-7, with D perhaps TRBD1 (6 bases). This CDR3 spans 13 amino acids. Trimming cost V 6 bases and J 9 bases, with 18 bases left between them. The DNA for the CDR3 is TGTGCCAGCAGCGCCAAACAGGGTTCCGGGCAGTACTTC. Translation: CASSAKQGSGQYF.

The chain carries TRBV11-2 and TRBJ2-5; D call uncertain. Trimming shortened V by 4 bases and J by 5 bases, and 5 bases separated the two germline ends. CDR1 is SGHAT and CDR2 is FQNNGV in the germline V gene. The CDR3 is 11 residues long. CDR3 DNA: TGTGCCAGCAGCTCCTCTGAGACCCAGTACTTC. Amino acids: CASSSSETQYF.

V gene TRBV6-5 combines with J gene TRBJ2-5; 9 bases fit TRBD1. The CDR3 contains 13 residues. Germline V gene data show CDR1 as MNHEY and CDR2 as SVGAGI. V lost 6 bases, J lost 4 bases, and 3 bases stayed unmatched. CDR3 loop: CASRGQGLETQYF. For the CDR3, the DNA is TGTGCCAGCAGAGGACAGGGGTTAGAGACCCAGTACTTC.

This clonotype was counted only a few times. The chain is built from TRBV20-1 and TRBJ2-1; tentatively, D is TRBD1 (7 bases). The CDR3 totals 14 residues. Germline CDR1 reads DFQATT; CDR2 reads SNEGSKA (reference sequence). V was shortened by 5 bases and J by 2 bases, with 13 bases between the two germline ends. For the CDR3, the DNA is TGCAGTGCTTTCGACAGGGAGGCCTACAATGAGCAGTTCTTC. The encoded protein is CSAFDREAYNEQFF.

A few counts support this clonotype. The rearrangement links TRBV20-1 to TRBJ2-5, with TRBD1 as a possible D gene (6 bases). Trimming took 3 bases from V and 5 from J, leaving 10 bases between them. CDR1 is DFQATT, CDR2 SNEGSKA, per germline (reference sequence). CDR3 size: 12 residues. The CDR3 loop is CSASAGVETQYF. The CDR3 region has the DNA TGCAGTGCTAGTGCAGGGGTGGAGACCCAGTACTTC.

This clonotype was recorded at least ten times. The J gene is TRBJ2-5, the V gene TRBV5-4; no clear D gene. Germline CDR1 and CDR2: SGHNT and YYREEE (reference sequence). The CDR3 is 12 amino acids. Trimming shortened V by 4 bases and J by 0 bases, and 4 bases separated the two germline ends. The CDR3 region is CASSLNQETQYF. DNA for the CDR3: TGTGCCAGCAGCCTCAACCAAGAGACCCAGTACTTC.

This clonotype was detected many times. This chain joins TRBV2 and TRBJ1-5; D is possibly TRBD1 (5 bases). Trimming stripped 7 bases from V and 4 bases from J, with 14 bases between. Germline V gene lookup returns CDR1 SNHLY and CDR2 FYNNEI. CDR3 length equals 14 residues. The CDR3 region has the DNA TGTGCCAGCACCACCAGGTCAGGGAATCAGCCCCAGCATTTT. It encodes CASTTRSGNQPQHF. Supplemented by reference TRBV2 and TRBJ1-5, the full variable domain reads EPEVTQTPSHQVTQMGQEVILRCVPISNHLYFYWYRQILGQKVEFLVSFYNNEISEKSEIFDDQFSVERPDGSNFTLKIRSTKLEDSAMYFCASTTRSGNQPQHFGDGTRLSIL.

This clonotype was seen ten or more times. For the CDR3, the DNA is TGTGCCAGCAGTTCCCCTCAGCGGTCCTACGAGCAGTACTTC. Translated, it gives CASSSPQRSYEQYF. J is TRBJ2-7 and V is TRBV6-6, with a tentative D call TRBD2 (5 bases). CDR3 length: 14 residues. Trimming left V 4 bases short and J 1 base short, with 11 bases between. CDR1 MNHNY and CDR2 SVGAGI come from the germline V gene (reference sequence).

The V call is TRBV15, the J call TRBJ2-1; possibly TRBD2 for D (7 bases). V lost 4 bases and J lost 2, with 15 bases in between. Looked up from germline, CDR1 is LNHNV and CDR2 is YYDKDF (reference sequence). CDR3 length equals 16 residues. The CDR3 DNA reads as TGTGCCACCAGCACGCGTATCGGGGGGCCCTACAATGAGCAGTTCTTC. Protein: CATSTRIGGPYNEQFF.

This clonotype was recorded many times. V is TRBV15 and J is TRBJ2-2; 9 bases line up with TRBD2. CDR1 is LNHNV, CDR2 YYDKDF, per germline (reference sequence). The CDR3 is 18 amino acids. V trimming: 5 bases; J trimming: 6 bases; junction bases outside the gene matches: 16. The CDR3 here is CATSGGAGGPFLSGELFF. CDR3 nucleotides: TGTGCCACCAGCGGCGGGGCGGGAGGGCCGTTTTTGTCCGGGGAGCTGTTTTTT. Full variable domain (rest looked up from reference TRBV15 and TRBJ2-2): DAMVIQNPRYQVTQFGKPVTLSCSQTLNHNVMYWYQQKSSQAPKLLFHYYDKDFNNEADTPDNFQSRRPNTSFCFLDIRSPGLGDTAMYLCATSGGAGGPFLSGELFFGEGSRLTVL.

This clonotype appeared a few times. The chain joins TRBV4-1 to TRBJ1-2; D remains ambiguous. Germline CDR1 and CDR2: MGHRA and YSYEKL. This CDR3 is 13 amino acids long. The V end lost 2 bases, the J end lost 4 bases, and 8 bases lay between the germline ends. The CDR3 nucleotides are TGCGCCAGCAGCCAATCAGGTCCCTATGGCTACACCTTC. Translating it yields CASSQSGPYGYTF.

The table lists this clonotype with many counts. The genes are TRBV28 and TRBJ2-5; D ambiguous. CDR3 size: 11 residues. Trimming pared 6 bases from V and 5 bases from J, leaving 7 bases between. CDR1 and CDR2 from the germline V gene are MDHEN and SYDVKM. CDR3 coding DNA: TGTGCCAGCAGCTCTAGGGAGACCCAGTACTTC. It specifies CASSSRETQYF.

This clonotype was counted ten times or more. CDR3 DNA: TGTGCCAGCAGTTACCGACTAGCAGTATACGAGCAGTACTTC. Its protein is CASSYRLAVYEQYF. The V and J genes are TRBV6-6 and TRBJ2-7; the match to TRBD2 covers 7 bases. The V gene end was trimmed by 2 bases and the J gene end by 4 bases; junction bases not matched to a gene: 5. The CDR3 totals 14 residues. Germline CDR1 and CDR2: MNHNY and SVGAGI (reference sequence).

V and J are TRBV5-6 and TRBJ1-3; tentative D call: TRBD1 (6 bases). This CDR3 has 15 amino acids. CDR1 and CDR2 from the germline V gene are SGHDT and YYEEEE. Between the trimmed V and J ends, which lost 3 bases and 9 bases, there was a span of 19 bases. CDR3 sequence reads: CASSWKTGAPTTIYF. The CDR3 DNA sequence: TGTGCCAGCAGCTGGAAGACAGGAGCTCCAACCACCATATATTTT.

The table lists this clonotype with a few counts. This chain links TRBV28 with TRBJ2-3, with a weak D call TRBD1 (5 bases). CDR3 length equals 16 residues. Germline CDR1 is MDHEN and CDR2 is SYDVKM. V lost 5 bases to trimming and J lost 2 bases, with 17 bases between them. CDR3 sequence (DNA): TGTGCCAGCAGTCCAAAGGATAGACAGTTCACAGATACGCAGTATTTT. Encoded protein: CASSPKDRQFTDTQYF.

This clonotype has a handful of counts. This chain connects TRBV20-1 to TRBJ2-7; perhaps TRBD1 as D (5 bases). Between the trimmed V and J ends, which lost 1 base and 6 bases, there was a span of 7 bases. The germline V gene encodes CDR1 DFQATT and CDR2 SNEGSKA (reference sequence). This CDR3 is 11 amino acids long. The CDR3 DNA reads as TGCAGTGCTAGAGTCAGGGCCGAGCAGTACTTC. It specifies CSARVRAEQYF.

The table lists this clonotype with a few counts. The chain is built from TRBV6-5 and TRBJ1-6; the D gene is possibly TRBD1 (5 bases). Germline V gene lookup returns CDR1 MNHEY and CDR2 SVGAGI. CDR3 length: 14 amino acids. The germline V and J ends were trimmed by 6 bases and 10 bases, with 16 bases remaining between them. The CDR3 DNA reads as TGTGCCAGCAGCTCACGGGGCCGTGGCTCACCCCTCCACTTT. It codes for CASSSRGRGSPLHF.

This clonotype appeared a single time. The V and J genes are TRBV7-9 and TRBJ1-2; 9 nucleotides align to TRBD1. This CDR3 spans 15 amino acids. Trimming at V came to 5 bases and at J to 7 bases, leaving 11 bases not matched to a gene. Germline assignment: CDR1 SEHNR and CDR2 FQNEAQ (reference sequence). The CDR3 DNA reads TGTGCCAGCAGCCTTCGACAGGGGGAAGCCGGTGGCTACACCTTC. Its translation is CASSLRQGEAGGYTF.

The table lists this clonotype with many counts. This chain connects TRBV30 to TRBJ1-2; D is unresolved. Germline CDR1 and CDR2: GTSNPN and SVGIG (reference sequence). V lost 4 bases and J lost 0, with 15 bases in between. This CDR3 contains 15 residues. Here the CDR3 DNA reads TGTGCCTGGACCAAGAGCCGGGGTTCTAACTATGGCTACACCTTC. Its translation is CAWTKSRGSNYGYTF.

This clonotype was seen a few times. The rearrangement joins TRBV9 to TRBJ2-3, with D unresolved. This CDR3 spans 12 amino acids. Per the germline V gene, CDR1 is SGDLS and CDR2 is YYNGEE. V lost 4 bases to trimming and J lost 2 bases, with 5 bases between them. This CDR3 reads CASSMHTDTQYF. Here the CDR3 DNA reads TGTGCCAGCAGCATGCACACAGATACGCAGTATTTT.

This clonotype was observed at least ten times. The chain is built from TRBV7-2 and TRBJ2-1, with 7 bases fitting TRBD2. The junction had 3 bases not matched to a gene; V was cut back by 0 bases and J by 7 bases. The CDR3 spans 14 residues. Germline-derived CDR1 and CDR2 are SGHTA and FQGNSA. This CDR3 is CASSLARGGNEQFF. CDR3 bases: TGTGCCAGCAGCTTAGCTCGGGGAGGGAATGAGCAGTTCTTC.